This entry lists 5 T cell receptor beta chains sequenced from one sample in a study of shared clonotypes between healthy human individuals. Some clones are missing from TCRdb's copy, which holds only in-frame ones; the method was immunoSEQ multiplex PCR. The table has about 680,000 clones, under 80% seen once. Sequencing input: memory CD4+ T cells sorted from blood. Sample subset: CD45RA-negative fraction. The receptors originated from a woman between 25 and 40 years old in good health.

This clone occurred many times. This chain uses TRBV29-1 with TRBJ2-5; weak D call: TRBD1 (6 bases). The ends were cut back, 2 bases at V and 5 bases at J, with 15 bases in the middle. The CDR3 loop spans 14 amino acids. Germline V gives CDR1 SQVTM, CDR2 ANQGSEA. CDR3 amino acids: CSVESRTVQETQYF. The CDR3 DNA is TGCAGCGTTGAATCACGGACAGTGCAGGAGACCCAGTACTTC.

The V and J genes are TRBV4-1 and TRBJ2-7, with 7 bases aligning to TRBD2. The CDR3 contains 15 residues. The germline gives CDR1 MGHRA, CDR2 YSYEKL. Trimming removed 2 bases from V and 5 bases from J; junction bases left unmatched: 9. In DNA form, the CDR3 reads TGCGCCAGCAGCCAACGTGCGGGAGACAACCACGAGCAGTACTTC. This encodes CASSQRAGDNHEQYF.

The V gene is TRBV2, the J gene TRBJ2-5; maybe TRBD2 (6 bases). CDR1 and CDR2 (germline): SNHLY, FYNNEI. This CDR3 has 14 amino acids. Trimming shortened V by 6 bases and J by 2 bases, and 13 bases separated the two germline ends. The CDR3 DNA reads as TGTGCCAGCAGCCCCGGGACTGATCAAGAGACCCAGTACTTC. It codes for CASSPGTDQETQYF.

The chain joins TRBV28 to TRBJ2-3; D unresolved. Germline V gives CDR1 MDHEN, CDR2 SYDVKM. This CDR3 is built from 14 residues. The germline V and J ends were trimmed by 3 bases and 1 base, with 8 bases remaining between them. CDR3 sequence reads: CASSFRARTDTQYF. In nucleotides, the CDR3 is TGTGCCAGCAGTTTTAGGGCCCGCACAGATACGCAGTATTTT.

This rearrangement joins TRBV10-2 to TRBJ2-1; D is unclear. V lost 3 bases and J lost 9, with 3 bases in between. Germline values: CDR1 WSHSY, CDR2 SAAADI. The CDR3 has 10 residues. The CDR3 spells CASSDGEQFF. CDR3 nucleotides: TGCGCCAGCAGTGACGGTGAGCAGTTCTTC.